This entry is about one T cell receptor (beta chain). This sample was taken from a study of technical replicates of blood from a handful of donors. Sequenced by immunoSEQ multiplex PCR; TCRdb stores in-frame clones only, minus some. The sample records around 92,000 clones, about 96% being singletons. Germline CDR1 is SEHNR and CDR2 is FQNEAQ (reference sequence). V was pared by 6 bases and J by 6 bases, with 21 bases of the junction left unmatched. This CDR3 region has 18 residues. The chain combines TRBV7-9 with TRBJ1-2; 8 bases are shared with TRBD1. Specimen: T cells isolated from PBMCs. The clonotype comes from a human donor in good health. CDR3 sequence: CASRVPGTGFRWMDGYTF. CDR3 sequence (DNA): TGTGCCAGCAGAGTTCCCGGGACAGGTTTCCGTTGGATGGATGGCTACACCTTC.